The present entry profiles one T cell receptor (beta chain) with its context. The CDR3 is 20 amino acids. V was clipped by 5 bases and J by 5 bases; unmatched bases: 20. CDR1 is SGHVS, CDR2 FQNEAQ, per germline. Using immunoSEQ multiplex PCR, the repertoire was profiled, and TCRdb retains in-frame clones only, with some absent. The data hold tens of thousands of clones, with over 65% observed a single time. This sample is drawn from a study of T cell responses to AZD1222 COVID-19 vaccine. The J gene is TRBJ1-4, the V gene TRBV7-8, with TRBD1 identical over 10 bases. The receptor was isolated from an adult who received the MenACWY meningococcal vaccine as a control. This sample comprised peripheral blood, obtained 28 days after the second dose of the MenACWY control vaccine. CDR3 protein: CASSLYTTGTGALTNEKLFF. Written as DNA, the CDR3 is TGTGCCAGCAGCCTTTATACCACCGGGACAGGGGCCCTGACAAATGAAAAACTGTTTTTT.